This T cell receptor (beta chain) was captured by sequencing in a study of blood T cell repertoires in COVID-19. Study-wide background: The United States, Italy and Spain supplied acute and convalescent COVID-19 samples. The analysed material was cDNA or gDNA that came from T cells, B-cell-depleted T cells, or PBMCs.

CDR1 and CDR2 (germline): LNHDA, SQIVND (reference sequence). Trimming at V came to 7 bases and at J to 3 bases, leaving 5 bases not matched to a gene. The CDR3 has 14 residues. As originally analysed: Reference gene primers were amplified, and this amplification served to estimate nucleated cell counts. The table came from immunoSEQ multiplex PCR; TCRdb's copy has only in-frame clones and leaves some out. From that table come the V and J calls and clone size; the DNA was used to work out D and trimming. The top ten hold roughly 1.5% of the sample, which has around 68,000 clones, approximately 91% seen once.

The J gene is TRBJ1-1, the V gene TRBV19; 10 bases match TRBD1. The source material was peripheral blood. This TCR derives from a human donor in a cohort sampled during active COVID-19. CDR3 in amino acids: CASTQGTGDTEAFF. CDR3 nucleotides: TGTGCCAGTACCCAGGGGACAGGGGACACTGAAGCTTTCTTT.